A single sample is the source of the 14 T cell receptor beta chains below, sequenced in a study of T-cell memory formation after mild COVID-19. TCRdb reanalysed the 5' RACE reads using MiXCR and keeps one entry per CDR3 protein. The sample consists of some 310,000 distinct CDR3 sequences, under 25% of them appearing once. Input material: PBMCs or a T cell subset sorted from them (not recorded which). These receptors all come from a man aged 18-30 years who had mild COVID-19 (a few samples of this study predate the infection). Cell type and time point are not known.

The table lists this clonotype with a few counts. V usage is TRBV12-3 or TRBV12-4 and J usage is TRBJ2-1; D gene unclear. Trimming cost V 2 bases and J 2 bases, with 10 bases left between them. CDR3 size: 15 residues. CDR3 loop: CASSLNQFAYNEQFF. The CDR3 DNA is TGTGCCAGCAGTTTAAACCAGTTCGCCTACAATGAGCAGTTCTTC.

The V and J genes are TRBV9 and TRBJ2-5, with 7 bases fitting TRBD2. The CDR3 is 14 amino acids. Trimming at V came to 4 bases and at J to 7 bases, leaving 10 bases not matched to a gene. Germline CDR1 is SGDLS and CDR2 is YYNGEE. The CDR3 is CASSRPTGGGTQYF. In DNA, the CDR3 is TGTGCCAGCAGCAGACCTACAGGCGGGGGGACCCAGTACTTC. The full variable domain, in which reference TRBV9 and TRBJ2-5 provide the parts outside the CDR3, is DSGVTQTPKHLITATGQRVTLRCSPRSGDLSVYWYQQSLDQGLQFLIQYYNGEERAKGNILERFSAQQFPDLHSELNLSSLELGDSALYFCASSRPTGGGTQYFGPGTRLLVL.

This chain connects TRBV27 to TRBJ2-7, with no clear D. CDR3 length equals 14 residues. V lost 0 bases to trimming and J lost 5 bases, with 11 bases between them. Germline loops: CDR1 MNHEY, CDR2 SMNVEV (reference sequence). CDR3 residues: CASSLSSFTNEQYF. The DNA of the CDR3 is TGTGCCAGCAGTTTATCGTCATTCACTAACGAGCAGTACTTC.

The rearrangement uses TRBV7-9 and TRBJ1-6; D remains unclear. The CDR3 spans 16 residues. V was clipped by 2 bases and J by 5 bases, with 13 bases between them. CDR1 is SEHNR and CDR2 is FQNEAQ in the germline V gene (reference sequence). The CDR3 coding sequence is TGTGCCAGCAGCTTATCCCATCCAGGCAATAATTCACCCCTCCACTTT. Amino acids: CASSLSHPGNNSPLHF. Combining the CDR3 with reference TRBV7-9 and TRBJ1-6 gives the whole variable domain DTGVSQNPRHKITKRGQNVTFRCDPISEHNRLYWYRQTLGQGPEFLTYFQNEAQLEKSRLLSDRFSAERPKGSFSTLEIQRTEQGDSAMYLCASSLSHPGNNSPLHFGNGTRLTVT.

On this clonotype: A much larger clone is a single base away; this may be a read error. CDR3 sequence reads: CASPRSPGDAYGYTF. The CDR3, as DNA: TGTGCCAGCCCGCGCTCGCCAGGGGACGCCTATGGCTACACCTTC. This chain links TRBV21-1 with TRBJ1-2; the table assigns TRBD1, which was not confirmed against the DNA. TRBV21-1 is designated a pseudogene. The CDR3 length is 15 residues.

This clonotype turned up a few times. J is TRBJ2-3 and V is TRBV28; D not certain. The CDR3 is 14 amino acids. Trimming cost V 2 bases and J 6 bases, with 12 bases left between them. Germline CDR1 reads MDHEN; CDR2 reads SYDVKM. CDR3 loop: CASSLTGRMDTQYF. As DNA, the CDR3 is TGTGCCAGCAGTTTAACGGGCCGGATGGATACGCAGTATTTT.

The rearrangement joins TRBV5-6 to TRBJ2-7, with D possibly matching TRBD1 (6 bases). Trimming shortened V by 2 bases and J by 7 bases, and 13 bases separated the two germline ends. The germline V gene has CDR1 SGHDT and CDR2 YYEEEE. The CDR3 totals 13 residues. CDR3 residues: CASSLMGAREQYV. In nucleotides, the CDR3 is TGTGCCAGCAGCTTAATGGGGGCGCGGGAGCAGTACGTC.

The table lists this clonotype with a few counts. J is TRBJ1-2 and V is TRBV12-3 or TRBV12-4, with D possibly being TRBD1 (5 bases). The CDR3 has 13 amino acids. Trimming took off 8 bases at V and 0 bases at J, with 10 bases between the two ends. CDR3 bases: TGTGCCAGCCAGGGTTTCCCTAACTATGGCTACACCTTC. It translates to CASQGFPNYGYTF.

This clonotype has more than one count but fewer than ten. J is TRBJ2-7 and V is TRBV15, with a weak D call TRBD2 (5 bases). The CDR3 has 15 amino acids. From germline, CDR1 is LNHNV and CDR2 YYDKDF (reference sequence). V gave up 0 bases and J gave up 5 bases, with 14 bases separating them. The DNA of the CDR3 is TGTGCCACCAGCAGAGATCGGCATGAGGGCCACGAGCAGTACGTC. Its protein is CATSRDRHEGHEQYV.

The rearrangement links TRBV2 to TRBJ2-1; 11 bases map to TRBD2. Germline CDR1 is SNHLY and CDR2 is FYNNEI. V was pared by 6 bases and J by 4 bases, with 2 bases of the junction left unmatched. The CDR3 length is 14 residues. This CDR3 reads CASSGTSGYNEQFF. DNA of the CDR3: TGTGCCAGCAGCGGGACTAGCGGATACAATGAGCAGTTCTTC.

This sequence joins TRBV5-1 and TRBJ2-3; the D gene is possibly TRBD2 (5 bases). CDR1 is SGHRS, CDR2 YFSETQ, per germline. The CDR3 contains 16 residues. The V end was cut by 2 bases, the J end by 0 bases, with 13 bases between. The CDR3 sequence: CASSLRTGTSTDTQYF. CDR3 nucleotides: TGCGCCAGCAGCTTAAGGACGGGAACTAGCACAGATACGCAGTATTTT.

The table lists this clonotype with many counts. The CDR3: CASSLGWGTDTQYF. The CDR3 DNA is TGTGCCAGCAGCTTAGGTTGGGGCACAGATACGCAGTATTTT. The chain joins TRBV11-2 to TRBJ2-3; unclear D gene. Germline CDR1 SGHAT, CDR2 FQNNGV. The CDR3 contains 14 residues. Trimming took off 1 base at V and 1 base at J, with 6 bases between the two ends.

Turning to this clonotype: Sequence at one end of the junction differs from germline and may be a read error. V usage is TRBV5-5 and J usage is TRBJ2-1; 14 nucleotides align to TRBD2. There are 18 residues in the CDR3. Germline CDR1 is SGHKS and CDR2 is YYEKEE (reference sequence). The CDR3 here is CASSFRTSGGQTYNDQFF. The CDR3 DNA reads TGTGCCAGCAGCTTCAGGACTAGCGGGGGGCAGACCTACAATGATCAGTTCTTC. Together with reference TRBV5-5 and TRBJ2-1, the CDR3 gives the full variable domain: DAGVTQSPTHLIKTRGQQVTLRCSPISGHKSVSWYQQVLGQGPQFIFQYYEKEERGRGNFPDRFSARQFPNYSSELNVNALLLGDSALYLCASSFRTSGGQTYNDQFFGPGTRLTVL.

This clonotype has ten or more counts. The V call is TRBV5-1, the J call TRBJ2-5; 7 bases align to TRBD2. The CDR3 contains 12 residues. In germline, CDR1 is SGHRS, CDR2 YFSETQ. V was clipped by 2 bases and J by 5 bases; unmatched bases: 0. CDR3 nucleotide sequence: TGCGCCAGCAGCTTTAGCGGGGAGACCCAGTACTTC. Its translation is CASSFSGETQYF.